Below are 22 T cell receptor beta chains sequenced from a single sample in a study of shared clonotypes between healthy human individuals. Method: immunoSEQ multiplex PCR; TCRdb's copy keeps in-frame clones and lacks some. The table shows 2.3 million or so clones, with more than 80% occurring only once. The sample comprised naive CD4+ T cells from PBMCs. The sample's subset: CD45RA+ positively selected. These receptors were obtained from a man in his late teens or twenties in good health. Some clones in this sample may be carry-over from other donors' samples.

On this clone itself: The sample has other DNA sequences that encode this CDR3 too. V usage is TRBV19 and J usage is TRBJ1-5; 7 bases fit TRBD1. The germline gives CDR1 LNHDA, CDR2 SQIVND (reference sequence). CDR3 length: 14 amino acids. V lost 2 bases and J lost 4; bases outside the gene matches: 2. The CDR3 loop is CASSISRGNQPQHF. CDR3 DNA: TGTGCCAGTAGTATATCCAGGGGGAATCAGCCCCAGCATTTT.

The J gene is TRBJ1-1, the V gene TRBV28; 7 bases line up with TRBD1. CDR3 length: 13 amino acids. The germline CDR1 and CDR2 sequences are MDHEN and SYDVKM. V lost 6 bases to trimming and J lost 8 bases; unmatched junction nucleotides: 9. Written as DNA, the CDR3 is TGTGCCAGCAGCCCAGGACAGGTTCTAGAAGCTTTCTTT. It yields the protein CASSPGQVLEAFF.

The rearrangement links TRBV11-2 to TRBJ2-2, with 7 nucleotides matching TRBD2. The V gene end was trimmed by 0 bases and the J gene end by 5 bases; junction bases not matched to a gene: 15. CDR1 is SGHAT, CDR2 FQNNGV, per germline. This CDR3 comprises 19 residues. The CDR3 spells CASSLDKTGGGTVTGELFF. DNA for the CDR3: TGTGCCAGCAGCTTAGATAAAACGGGAGGAGGTACTGTGACCGGGGAGCTGTTTTTT.

The chain uses TRBV7-2 and TRBJ1-1; 8 bases agree with TRBD1. V was pared by 7 bases and J by 4 bases, with 8 bases of the junction left unmatched. This CDR3 contains 14 residues. CDR1 SGHTA and CDR2 FQGNSA come from the germline V gene. Written as DNA, the CDR3 is TGTGCCAGCATGCGACGGCAGGGGGCCACTGAAGCTTTCTTT. As protein: CASMRRQGATEAFF.

The V call is TRBV2, the J call TRBJ2-5; 9 bases agree with TRBD2. The better agreement between TRBJ2-7 and the DNA end casts doubt on the J call. The germline CDR1 and CDR2 sequences are SNHLY and FYNNEI. This CDR3 region has 14 residues. In DNA form, the CDR3 reads TGTGCCAGCAGGCCGGGACTAGCCGTCTACGAGCAGTACTTC. This encodes CASRPGLAVYEQYF.

The chain uses TRBV7-8 and TRBJ2-7; 10 bases fit TRBD2. The CDR3 runs 15 residues. J was trimmed by 4 bases and V by 7 bases; bases with no gene match: 10. The germline CDR1 and CDR2 sequences are SGHVS and FQNEAQ. CDR3 in amino acids: CASMPSGSGMYEQYF. CDR3 bases: TGTGCCAGCATGCCTAGCGGGAGTGGGATGTACGAGCAGTACTTC. The variable domain in full, with the rest retrieved from reference TRBV7-8 and TRBJ2-7, is GAGVSQSPRYKVAKRGQDVALRCDPISGHVSLFWYQQALGQGPEFLTYFQNEAQLDKSGLPSDRFFAERPEGSVSTLKIQRTQQEDSAVYLCASMPSGSGMYEQYFGPGTRLTVT.

This rearrangement joins TRBV9 to TRBJ2-1; tentative D call: TRBD1 (5 bases). The V end was cut by 2 bases, the J end by 8 bases, with 14 bases between. The CDR3 has 14 residues. Germline loops: CDR1 SGDLS, CDR2 YYNGEE. The CDR3 sequence is CASSVVGASDEQFF. CDR3 DNA sequence: TGTGCCAGCAGCGTCGTAGGGGCCTCTGATGAGCAGTTCTTC. Complete variable domain (other parts from reference TRBV9 and TRBJ2-1): DSGVTQTPKHLITATGQRVTLRCSPRSGDLSVYWYQQSLDQGLQFLIQYYNGEERAKGNILERFSAQQFPDLHSELNLSSLELGDSALYFCASSVVGASDEQFFGPGTRLTVL.

The chain has TRBV5-1 and TRBJ1-4, with a possible D match to TRBD1 (6 bases). Germline V lookup: CDR1 SGHRS, CDR2 YFSETQ. Trimming took 0 bases from V and 4 from J, leaving 10 bases between them. The CDR3 totals 15 residues. In DNA, the CDR3 is TGCGCCAGCAGCTTGGCGGACAGAGATAATGAAAAACTGTTTTTT. Translating it yields CASSLADRDNEKLFF.

J is TRBJ2-4 and V is TRBV12-2; the table's D gene call, TRBD2, was not cross checked with the DNA. TRBV12-2 is given as a pseudogene. The CDR3 contains 19 residues. The CDR3 region is CASPRPRSGNRFTKNIQYF. The CDR3 DNA reads as TGTGCAAGCCCCAGGCCCCGGAGCGGGAATCGGTTTACCAAAAACATTCAGTACTTC.

This rearrangement joins TRBV5-1 to TRBJ2-1, with D perhaps matching TRBD1 (5 bases). V lost 3 bases to trimming and J lost 5 bases, with 18 bases between them. Germline lookup yields CDR1 SGHRS and CDR2 YFSETQ. This CDR3 is 16 amino acids long. CDR3 DNA: TGCGCCAGCAGCTATTGGTCCCCTAGGGGTCACAATGAGCAGTTCTTC. The encoded protein is CASSYWSPRGHNEQFF.

The chain joins TRBV6-6 to TRBJ1-3; 7 bases line up with TRBD1. V trimming: 6 bases; J trimming: 3 bases; junction bases outside the gene matches: 5. CDR1 and CDR2 from the germline V gene are MNHNY and SVGAGI (reference sequence). This CDR3 is built from 14 residues. The CDR3 region is CASSLRQGGNTIYF. In DNA form, the CDR3 reads TGTGCCAGCAGCTTAAGACAGGGTGGAAACACCATATATTTT.

The chain couples TRBV28 to TRBJ1-1; tentative D call: TRBD1 (5 bases). This CDR3 is built from 12 residues. Germline loops: CDR1 MDHEN, CDR2 SYDVKM. The ends were cut back, 5 bases at V and 11 bases at J, with 15 bases in the middle. CDR3 residues: CASSTQGLGAFF. CDR3 coding DNA: TGTGCCAGCAGTACTCAGGGTCTCGGGGCTTTCTTT.

The V and J genes are TRBV2 and TRBJ1-5, with D possibly matching TRBD1 (6 bases). V shed 4 bases and J shed 3 bases, with 16 bases lying between them. CDR1 SNHLY and CDR2 FYNNEI come from the germline V gene. The length of the CDR3 is 16 residues. The CDR3 here is CASSGWLGGYNQPQHF. CDR3 nucleotide sequence: TGTGCCAGCAGTGGATGGTTGGGGGGCTACAATCAGCCCCAGCATTTT.

The chain combines TRBV7-3 with TRBJ2-1; D remains ambiguous. Trimming cost V 5 bases and J 8 bases, with 16 bases left between them. The CDR3 runs 14 residues. The germline gives CDR1 SGHTA, CDR2 FQGTGA. The CDR3 protein is CASSPTPSQHEQFF. The CDR3 region has the DNA TGTGCCAGCAGCCCAACCCCCAGTCAGCATGAGCAGTTCTTC.

The genes are TRBV28 and TRBJ1-5; TRBD1 is a possible D gene (6 bases). The CDR3 runs 14 residues. Germline V gene data show CDR1 as MDHEN and CDR2 as SYDVKM. V lost 5 bases, J lost 5 bases, and 13 bases lay in between. The CDR3 bases are TGTGCCAGCAGTCTCCCAGGGGACCATCAGCCCCAGCATTTT. It specifies CASSLPGDHQPQHF.

The chain links TRBV18 to TRBJ2-3; 8 bases are a match to TRBD2. Germline CDR1 reads KGHSH; CDR2 reads LQKENI. Losses at the gene ends were 3 bases for V and 0 bases for J; bases not matched to a gene: 11. The CDR3 spans 18 residues. CDR3: CASSPLAGGPSSTDTQYF. CDR3 sequence (DNA): TGTGCCAGCTCACCTTTGGCGGGAGGACCATCTAGCACAGATACGCAGTATTTT.

This chain links TRBV6-1 with TRBJ1-3, with D possibly being TRBD1 (6 bases). The V end lost 8 bases, the J end lost 9 bases, and 17 bases lay between the germline ends. The CDR3 is 13 residues long. Germline V CDR1 and CDR2: MNHNS, SASEGT. The CDR3 loop reads CASGGRGGATIYF. The CDR3 coding sequence is TGTGCCAGCGGGGGGCGCGGAGGGGCCACCATATATTTT.

The rearrangement links TRBV11-1 to TRBJ1-5; D call uncertain. The CDR3 loop spans 13 amino acids. Germline lookup yields CDR1 SGHAT and CDR2 FQDESV (reference sequence). V gave up 1 base and J gave up 6 bases, with 7 bases separating them. Here the CDR3 reads CASSLEATQPQHF. The CDR3, as DNA: TGTGCCAGCAGCTTAGAGGCCACTCAGCCCCAGCATTTT.

CDR3 in DNA: TGTGCCAGCAGCCAAGGACGACCAGGTCTAACAGCCAACGTCCTGACTTTC. Its translation is CASSQGRPGLTANVLTF. The chain couples TRBV14 to TRBJ2-6; no reliable D call. Germline CDR1 SGHDN, CDR2 FVKESK. Trimming took off 1 base at V and 7 bases at J, with 17 bases between the two ends. CDR3 length: 17 amino acids.

The rearrangement joins TRBV28 to TRBJ2-1, with 9 nucleotides matching TRBD2. Germline CDR1 MDHEN, CDR2 SYDVKM. Trimming at V came to 3 bases and at J to 3 bases, leaving 3 bases not matched to a gene. CDR3 length: 15 residues. The CDR3 sequence: CASSFRSGGYNEQFF. The CDR3 DNA follows: TGTGCCAGCAGTTTCCGTAGCGGGGGCTACAATGAGCAGTTCTTC.

The rearrangement joins TRBV4-1 to TRBJ2-7, with 8 nucleotides matching TRBD1. Per germline, CDR1 MGHRA and CDR2 YSYEKL. V lost 3 bases and J lost 2; bases outside the gene matches: 6. The length of the CDR3 is 15 residues. CDR3 nucleotides: TGCGCCAGCAGCCATTATTGGGACAGGACCTACGAGCAGTACTTC. Translating gives CASSHYWDRTYEQYF.

Points on this clone: Within the sample, other DNA sequences also encode this same CDR3. The CDR3 DNA reads TGCAGTGCTAGAAGGAGGACTGAAGCTTTCTTT. This codes for CSARRRTEAFF. V usage is TRBV20-1 and J usage is TRBJ1-1, with no clear D. The CDR3 extends over 11 amino acids. Germline lookup yields CDR1 DFQATT and CDR2 SNEGSKA (reference sequence). V gave up 2 bases and J gave up 5 bases, with 6 bases separating them.